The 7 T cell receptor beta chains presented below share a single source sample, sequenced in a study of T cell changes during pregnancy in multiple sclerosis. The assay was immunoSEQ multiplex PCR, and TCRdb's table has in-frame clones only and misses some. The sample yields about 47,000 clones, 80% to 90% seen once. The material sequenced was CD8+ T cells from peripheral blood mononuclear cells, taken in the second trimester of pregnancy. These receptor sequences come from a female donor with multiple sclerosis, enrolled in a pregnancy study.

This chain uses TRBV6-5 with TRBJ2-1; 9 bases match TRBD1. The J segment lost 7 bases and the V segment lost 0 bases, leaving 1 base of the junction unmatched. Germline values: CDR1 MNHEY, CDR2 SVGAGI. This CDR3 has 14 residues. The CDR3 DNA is TGTGCCAGCAGTTACTCGGGGACAGGGAATGAGCAGTTCTTC. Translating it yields CASSYSGTGNEQFF.

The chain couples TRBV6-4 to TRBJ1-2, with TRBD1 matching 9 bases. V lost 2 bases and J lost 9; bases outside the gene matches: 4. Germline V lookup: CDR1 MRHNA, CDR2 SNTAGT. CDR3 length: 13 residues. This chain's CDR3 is CASSDTGGISYTF. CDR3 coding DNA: TGTGCCAGCAGTGACACAGGGGGCATTAGCTACACCTTC.

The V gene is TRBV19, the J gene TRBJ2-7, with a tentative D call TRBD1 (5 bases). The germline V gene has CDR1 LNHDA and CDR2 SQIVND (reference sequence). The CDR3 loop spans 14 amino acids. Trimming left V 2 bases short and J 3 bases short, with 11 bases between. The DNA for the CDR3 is TGTGCCAGTAGTATAAGGGGCGCCAGCTACGAGCAGTACTTC. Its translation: CASSIRGASYEQYF.

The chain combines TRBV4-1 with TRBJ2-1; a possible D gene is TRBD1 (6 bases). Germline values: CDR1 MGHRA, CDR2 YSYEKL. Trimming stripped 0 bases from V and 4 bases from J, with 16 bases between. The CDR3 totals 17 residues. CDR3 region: CASSQDIVQGLYNEQFF. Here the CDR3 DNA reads TGCGCCAGCAGCCAAGATATCGTTCAGGGGTTATACAATGAGCAGTTCTTC.

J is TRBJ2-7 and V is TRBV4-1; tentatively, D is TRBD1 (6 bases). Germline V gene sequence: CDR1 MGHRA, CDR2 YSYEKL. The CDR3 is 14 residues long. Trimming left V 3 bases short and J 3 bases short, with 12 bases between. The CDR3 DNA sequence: TGCGCCAGCAGCCACGTACAGGGTTACTACGAGCAGTACTTC. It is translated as CASSHVQGYYEQYF.

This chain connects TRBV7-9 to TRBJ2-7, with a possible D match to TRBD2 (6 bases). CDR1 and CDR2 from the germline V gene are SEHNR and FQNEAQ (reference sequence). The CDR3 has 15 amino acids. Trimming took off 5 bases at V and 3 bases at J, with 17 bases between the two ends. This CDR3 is CASSLPPGDLYEQYF. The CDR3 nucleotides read TGTGCCAGCAGCCTACCACCGGGGGACCTCTACGAGCAGTACTTC. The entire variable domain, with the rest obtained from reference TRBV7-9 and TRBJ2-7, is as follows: DTGVSQNPRHKITKRGQNVTFRCDPISEHNRLYWYRQTLGQGPEFLTYFQNEAQLEKSRLLSDRFSAERPKGSFSTLEIQRTEQGDSAMYLCASSLPPGDLYEQYFGPGTRLTVT.

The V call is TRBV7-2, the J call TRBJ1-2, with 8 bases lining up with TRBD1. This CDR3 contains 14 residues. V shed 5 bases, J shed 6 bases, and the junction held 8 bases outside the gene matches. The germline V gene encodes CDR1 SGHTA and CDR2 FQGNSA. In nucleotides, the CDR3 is TGTGCCAGCAGCGCAGGACAGGGATTTGATGGCTACACCTTC. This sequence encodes CASSAGQGFDGYTF.